This TCR beta chain was sequenced for a study of blood T cell repertoires in COVID-19. Study-wide background: T cells, B-cell-depleted T cells, or PBMCs supplied cDNA or gDNA.

The CDR3 has 15 residues. V lost 6 bases and J 0 bases, leaving 12 bases between the germline ends. Germline V CDR1 and CDR2: MNHEY, SVGAGI. The table came from immunoSEQ multiplex PCR; TCRdb's copy has only in-frame clones and leaves some out. Among around 220,000 clones listed, around 83% were seen once. Sequencing was done on a sample of peripheral blood. This sequence joins TRBV6-5 and TRBJ2-1, with D possibly being TRBD2 (5 bases). The sequence was obtained from a woman in her fifties or sixties with COVID-19, enrolled during active disease. The CDR3 spells CASRLRGSSYNEQFF. The CDR3 nucleotides read TGTGCCAGCAGGCTCCGTGGGAGCTCCTACAATGAGCAGTTCTTC.